The 2 T cell receptor beta chains below all came from one sample that was sequenced in a study of CD8 T cells in ankylosing spondylitis. In TCRdb, the 5' RACE reads were re-called with MiXCR into one record per CDR3 protein. The repertoire holds around 130,000 distinct CDR3 sequences, with more than 6.5% as singletons. The sample was blood, either unsorted or a sorted T cell fraction (not recorded which). The receptors were gathered from a male donor with ankylosing spondylitis or in good health (not recorded which).

This clonotype has ten or more counts. The chain uses TRBV5-4 and TRBJ1-2; 7 nucleotides line up with TRBD1. This CDR3 has 13 amino acids. V dropped 3 bases and J dropped 8; count of bases not matched to a gene: 7. From germline, CDR1 is SGHNT and CDR2 YYREEE (reference sequence). The CDR3 nucleotides are TGTGCCAGCAGCTACGACAGGGACAGAGGCTACACCTTC. Its translation: CASSYDRDRGYTF.

This clonotype was detected ten times or more. This chain connects TRBV5-1 to TRBJ1-1, with a weak D call TRBD1 (6 bases). Germline V lookup: CDR1 SGHRS, CDR2 YFSETQ. The CDR3 spans 14 residues. Trimming left V 2 bases short and J 1 base short, with 9 bases between. This CDR3 is CASSFRGSNTEAFF. As DNA, the CDR3 is TGCGCCAGCAGCTTTAGGGGGTCGAACACTGAAGCTTTCTTT.